A single T cell receptor (beta chain) is shown here with its context. These data come from a study of T cells after yellow fever vaccination. Overall study: In the case of low-cell-number fractions, SMART-Seq v4 Ultra Low Input was used for preparation.

TCRdb redid the calling of the 5' RACE reads with MiXCR, one entry per CDR3 protein. Of 100,000 to 150,000 distinct CDR3 sequences in the sample, almost 9% were seen once. Trimming cost V 6 bases and J 4 bases; bases outside gene matches: 12. The CDR3 is made up of 16 amino acids. The sequencing here drew on CD8+ T cells sorted from PBMCs, taken on the day of the yellow fever booster vaccination. The chain links TRBV12-3 or TRBV12-4 to TRBJ2-4, with 7 bases that match TRBD1. The source is a man younger than 30 who received the YFV17D yellow fever vaccine. This chain's CDR3 is CASSLGQAPGKNIQYF. The CDR3 nucleotides read TGTGCCAGCAGCCTCGGACAGGCCCCCGGGAAAAACATTCAGTACTTC.